This paragraph reports one T cell receptor beta chain. Its antigen is not identified. This sample was taken from a study of shared clonotypes between healthy human individuals. About the study: The plates for each donor numbered three CD4 naive, three CD4 memory, two CD8 naive and one CD8 memory.

The germline V and J ends were trimmed by 1 base and 9 bases, with 16 bases remaining between them. Germline assignment: CDR1 SGHAT and CDR2 FQNNGV. This CDR3 has 16 amino acids. The healthy adult donors were HIV-negative and reported no recent acute infections or vaccinations. Sequenced by immunoSEQ multiplex PCR; TCRdb stores in-frame clones only, minus some. Altogether over a million clones are present, 65% to 80% being singletons, with the ten largest covering roughly 1.4%. General observations from the study: Estimated clonotype richness was generally higher in naive than memory subsets.

This rearrangement joins TRBV11-2 to TRBJ1-6; perhaps TRBD1 as D (5 bases). This clonotype originated in a man aged 18 to 29 in good health. Sequencing input: memory CD4+ T cells sorted from blood. Stated subset: CD45RA-negative fraction. The CDR3 DNA reads as TGTGCCAGCAGCTTAGTCGGCTTGCAGGGTAGTTCACCCCTCCACTTT. Translation: CASSLVGLQGSSPLHF.